These 16 T cell receptor beta chains came from one sample sequenced in a study of cytomegalovirus exposure and HLA in healthy donors. The PCR made use of 60 Vbeta and 13 Jbeta primers. This table comes from immunoSEQ multiplex PCR, and its TCRdb copy is limited to in-frame clones, with some not included. The sample records about 140,000 clones, around 80% being singletons. The sample comprised PBMCs. The receptors come from a man younger than 45 in good health and CMV-seronegative.

Comments on this clone: Other DNA sequences of this sample code for an identical CDR3. The chain has TRBV18 and TRBJ2-1; no reliable D call. V was trimmed by 3 bases and J by 5 bases, leaving 2 bases between them. The CDR3 runs to 11 residues. From germline, CDR1 is KGHSH and CDR2 LQKENI. As DNA, the CDR3 is TGTGCCAGCTCACCCAACAATGAGCAGTTCTTC. It yields the protein CASSPNNEQFF.

The chain carries TRBV6-6 and TRBJ1-5; D unclear. The CDR3 consists of 15 residues. With 0 bases removed from V and 4 bases from J, the gap between germline ends came to 10 bases. Germline V gene data show CDR1 as MNHNY and CDR2 as SVGAGI (reference sequence). The CDR3, as DNA: TGTGCCAGCAGTTACTCGGAACAGCTTAATCAGCCCCAGCATTTT. Amino acids: CASSYSEQLNQPQHF.

Concerning this clone: At one boundary the junction diverges from the germline segment, which might be a read error. This rearrangement joins TRBV2 to TRBJ1-5; 9 nucleotides agree with TRBD1. The CDR3 runs 13 residues. Germline V gene lookup returns CDR1 SNHLY and CDR2 FYNNEI. CDR3 amino acids: CASRGTGWQPQNF. CDR3 nucleotides: TGTGCCAGCAGGGGGACAGGGTGGCAGCCCCAGAATTTT.

The chain joins TRBV4-2 to TRBJ2-7; 9 bases agree with TRBD1. The CDR3 runs 14 residues. The germline V gene has CDR1 LGHNA and CDR2 YNFKEQ. Trimming cost V 3 bases and J 2 bases; bases outside gene matches: 2. The CDR3, as DNA: TGTGCCAGCAGCCAGGGGACAGGGACCTACGAGCAGTACTTC. Its translation is CASSQGTGTYEQYF.

This clone was seen only once. J is TRBJ2-5 and V is TRBV11-2; D perhaps matches TRBD2 (6 bases). CDR1 and CDR2 from the germline V gene are SGHAT and FQNNGV. Trimming removed 2 bases from V and 4 bases from J, with 11 bases in between. This CDR3 contains 14 residues. The CDR3 region has the DNA TGTGCCAGCAGCTTACGGGGGTGGGGAGAGACCCAGTACTTC. Protein sequence: CASSLRGWGETQYF.

The chain is built from TRBV9 and TRBJ2-3; 9 bases map to TRBD2. Trimming took 0 bases from V and 0 from J; bases not matched to a gene: 5. Germline lookup yields CDR1 SGDLS and CDR2 YYNGEE. The length of the CDR3 is 17 residues. The CDR3 spells CASSVALTSGSTDTQYF. Written as DNA, the CDR3 is TGTGCCAGCAGCGTAGCCCTCACTAGCGGGAGCACAGATACGCAGTATTTT. Complete variable domain (other parts from reference TRBV9 and TRBJ2-3): DSGVTQTPKHLITATGQRVTLRCSPRSGDLSVYWYQQSLDQGLQFLIQYYNGEERAKGNILERFSAQQFPDLHSELNLSSLELGDSALYFCASSVALTSGSTDTQYFGPGTRLTVL.

J is TRBJ2-2 and V is TRBV4-2; 10 bases match TRBD2. CDR1 and CDR2 from the germline V gene are LGHNA and YNFKEQ. Trimming at V came to 1 base and at J to 4 bases, leaving 9 bases not matched to a gene. The CDR3 spans 18 residues. In DNA form, the CDR3 reads TGTGCCAGCAGCCAAGGGTCTAGCGGGAGTTCAGGCACCGGGGAGCTGTTTTTT. Amino acids: CASSQGSSGSSGTGELFF.

J is TRBJ2-5 and V is TRBV5-1, with 9 bases matching TRBD1. The CDR3 runs 16 residues. V was clipped by 4 bases and J by 5 bases; unmatched bases: 12. The germline CDR1 and CDR2 sequences are SGHRS and YFSETQ. CDR3 protein: CASSQSPTGGSETQYF. The CDR3 nucleotides read TGCGCCAGCAGCCAGAGCCCGACAGGGGGTTCGGAGACCCAGTACTTC.

CDR3 nucleotide sequence: TGTGCCAGCAGCTTATTAGCGGGGGGGAGGACAGATACGCAGTATTTT. Protein product: CASSLLAGGRTDTQYF. The chain has TRBV11-2 and TRBJ2-3; TRBD2 agrees at 11 bases. V was pared by 2 bases and J by 3 bases, with 4 bases of the junction left unmatched. Germline CDR1 is SGHAT and CDR2 is FQNNGV. There are 16 residues in the CDR3. The complete variable domain, with remaining parts taken from reference TRBV11-2 and TRBJ2-3, reads EAGVAQSPRYKIIEKRQSVAFWCNPISGHATLYWYQQILGQGPKLLIQFQNNGVVDDSQLPKDRFSAERLKGVDSTLKIQPAKLEDSAVYLCASSLLAGGRTDTQYFGPGTRLTVL.

The chain employs TRBV28 and TRBJ1-5; 11 nucleotides line up with TRBD1. The V gene end was trimmed by 5 bases and the J gene end by 2 bases; junction bases not matched to a gene: 11. CDR1 and CDR2 (germline): MDHEN, SYDVKM. The CDR3 covers 18 residues. The CDR3 nucleotides read TGTGCCAGCAGTCCAACCGGGACAGGGGGATCGGGCAATCAGCCCCAGCATTTT. The encoded protein is CASSPTGTGGSGNQPQHF.

This chain links TRBV9 with TRBJ1-4; no firm D call. Germline CDR1 reads SGDLS; CDR2 reads YYNGEE. CDR3 length: 15 residues. The V gene lost 6 bases and the J gene lost 0 bases, with 12 bases spanning the gap. As DNA, the CDR3 is TGTGCCAGCAACCTAGGAGGTTCAACTAATGAAAAACTGTTTTTT. Its protein product is CASNLGGSTNEKLFF.

The chain uses TRBV9 and TRBJ2-5; a weak D match, TRBD2 (6 bases). CDR3 length equals 13 residues. The germline gives CDR1 SGDLS, CDR2 YYNGEE. V lost 2 bases, J lost 4 bases, and 9 bases lay in between. The DNA for the CDR3 is TGTGCCAGCAGCGTTGGGGGAGGAGAGACCCAGTACTTC. Translating it yields CASSVGGGETQYF.

The chain combines TRBV10-2 with TRBJ1-6; D ambiguous. Trimming stripped 2 bases from V and 11 bases from J, with 10 bases between. CDR1 is WSHSY, CDR2 SAAADI, per germline. CDR3 length: 13 residues. The CDR3 protein is CASSEARSTPLHF. The CDR3 DNA sequence: TGCGCCAGCAGTGAGGCCAGATCGACACCCCTCCACTTT.

CDR3 protein: CASSQGLGAGQNTEAFF. CDR3 nucleotide sequence: TGCGCCAGCAGCCAAGGGTTAGGGGCAGGGCAAAACACTGAAGCTTTCTTT. The chain employs TRBV4-1 and TRBJ1-1, with a possible D match to TRBD1 (5 bases). CDR1 and CDR2 from the germline V gene are MGHRA and YSYEKL. Trimming removed 1 base at V and 2 bases at J, with 17 bases between. The CDR3 extends over 17 amino acids.

The chain carries TRBV30 and TRBJ2-7, with TRBD2 matching over 7 bases. There are 14 residues in the CDR3. Germline V lookup: CDR1 GTSNPN, CDR2 SVGIG (reference sequence). V shed 1 base and J 0 bases; nucleotides not matched to a gene: 3. The CDR3 is CAWSGGGSSYEQYF. The DNA of the CDR3 is TGTGCCTGGAGTGGGGGCGGGAGCTCCTACGAGCAGTACTTC.

This chain connects TRBV5-8 to TRBJ2-3; TRBD1 might be the D (6 bases). The CDR3 runs to 14 residues. The germline V gene encodes CDR1 SGHTS and CDR2 YDEGEE. V was clipped by 3 bases and J by 0 bases, with 8 bases between them. CDR3 DNA sequence: TGTGCCAGCAGCTATGGACAGAGCACAGATACGCAGTATTTT. The encoded protein is CASSYGQSTDTQYF.